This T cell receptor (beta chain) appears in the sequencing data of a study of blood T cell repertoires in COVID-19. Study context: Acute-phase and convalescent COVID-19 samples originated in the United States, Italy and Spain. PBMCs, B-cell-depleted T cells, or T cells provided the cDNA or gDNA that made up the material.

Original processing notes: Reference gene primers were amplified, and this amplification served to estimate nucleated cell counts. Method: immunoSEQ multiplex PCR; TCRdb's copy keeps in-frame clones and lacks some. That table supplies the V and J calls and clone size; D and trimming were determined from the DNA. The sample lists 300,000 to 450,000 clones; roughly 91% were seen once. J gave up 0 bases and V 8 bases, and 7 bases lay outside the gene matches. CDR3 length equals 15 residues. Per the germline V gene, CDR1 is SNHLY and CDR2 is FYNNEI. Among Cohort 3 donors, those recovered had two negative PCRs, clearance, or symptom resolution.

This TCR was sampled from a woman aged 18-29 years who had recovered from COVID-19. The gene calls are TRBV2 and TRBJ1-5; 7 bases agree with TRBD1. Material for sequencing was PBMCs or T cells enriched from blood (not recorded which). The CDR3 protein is CASWQGEYSNQPQHF. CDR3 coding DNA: TGTGCCAGCTGGCAGGGGGAATATAGCAATCAGCCCCAGCATTTT. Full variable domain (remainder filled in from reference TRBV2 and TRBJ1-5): EPEVTQTPSHQVTQMGQEVILRCVPISNHLYFYWYRQILGQKVEFLVSFYNNEISEKSEIFDDQFSVERPDGSNFTLKIRSTKLEDSAMYFCASWQGEYSNQPQHFGDGTRLSIL.